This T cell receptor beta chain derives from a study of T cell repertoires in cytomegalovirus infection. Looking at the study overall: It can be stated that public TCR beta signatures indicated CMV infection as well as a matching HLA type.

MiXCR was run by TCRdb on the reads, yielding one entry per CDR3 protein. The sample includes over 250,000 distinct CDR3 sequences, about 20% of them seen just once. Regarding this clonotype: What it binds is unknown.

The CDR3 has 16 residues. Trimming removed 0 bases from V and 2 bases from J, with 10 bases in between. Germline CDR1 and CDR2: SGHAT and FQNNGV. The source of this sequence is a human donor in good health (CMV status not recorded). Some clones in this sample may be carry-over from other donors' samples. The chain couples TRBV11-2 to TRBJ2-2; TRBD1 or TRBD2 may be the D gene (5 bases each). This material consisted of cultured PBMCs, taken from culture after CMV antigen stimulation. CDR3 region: CASSLDGTDNTGELFF. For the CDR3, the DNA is TGTGCCAGCAGCTTAGATGGGACGGATAACACCGGGGAGCTGTTTTTT.